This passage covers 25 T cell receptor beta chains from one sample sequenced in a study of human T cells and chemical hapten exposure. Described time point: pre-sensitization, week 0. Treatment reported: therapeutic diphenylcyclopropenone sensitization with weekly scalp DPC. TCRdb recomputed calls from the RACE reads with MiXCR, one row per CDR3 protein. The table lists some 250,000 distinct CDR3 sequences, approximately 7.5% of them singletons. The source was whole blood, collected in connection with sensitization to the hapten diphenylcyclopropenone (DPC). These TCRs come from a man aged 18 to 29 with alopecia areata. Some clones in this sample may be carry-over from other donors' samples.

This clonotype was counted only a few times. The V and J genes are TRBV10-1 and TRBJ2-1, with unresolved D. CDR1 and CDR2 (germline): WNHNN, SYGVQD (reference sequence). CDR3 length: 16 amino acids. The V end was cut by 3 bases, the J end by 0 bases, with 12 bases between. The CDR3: CASSEFFPSSYNEQFF. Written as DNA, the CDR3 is TGCGCCAGCAGTGAATTCTTTCCGAGCTCCTACAATGAGCAGTTCTTC.

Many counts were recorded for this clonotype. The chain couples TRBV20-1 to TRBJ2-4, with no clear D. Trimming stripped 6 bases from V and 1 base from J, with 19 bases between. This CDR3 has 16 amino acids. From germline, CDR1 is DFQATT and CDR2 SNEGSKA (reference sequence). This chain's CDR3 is CSAVMRPRTAKNIQYF. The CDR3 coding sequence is TGCAGTGCGGTCATGAGGCCACGAACGGCCAAAAACATTCAGTACTTC.

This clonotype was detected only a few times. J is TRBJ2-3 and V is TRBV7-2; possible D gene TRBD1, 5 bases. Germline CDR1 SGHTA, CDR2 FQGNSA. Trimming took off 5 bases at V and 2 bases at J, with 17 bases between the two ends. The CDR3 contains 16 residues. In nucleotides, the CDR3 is TGTGCCAGCAGCCGACCGAGCCGACAGATCACAGATACGCAGTATTTT. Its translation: CASSRPSRQITDTQYF.

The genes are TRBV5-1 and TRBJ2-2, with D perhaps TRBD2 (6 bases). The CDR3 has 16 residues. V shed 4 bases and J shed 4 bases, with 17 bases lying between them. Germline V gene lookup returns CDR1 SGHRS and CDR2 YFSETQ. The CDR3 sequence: CASSLQGRGATGELFF. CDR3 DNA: TGCGCCAGCAGCCTCCAGGGCCGCGGGGCCACCGGGGAGCTGTTTTTT.

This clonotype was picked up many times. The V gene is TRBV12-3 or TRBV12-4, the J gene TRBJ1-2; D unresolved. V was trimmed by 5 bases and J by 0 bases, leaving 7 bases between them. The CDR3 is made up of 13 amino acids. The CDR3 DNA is TGTGCCAGCAGTCCTACACCTAACTATGGCTACACCTTC. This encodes CASSPTPNYGYTF.

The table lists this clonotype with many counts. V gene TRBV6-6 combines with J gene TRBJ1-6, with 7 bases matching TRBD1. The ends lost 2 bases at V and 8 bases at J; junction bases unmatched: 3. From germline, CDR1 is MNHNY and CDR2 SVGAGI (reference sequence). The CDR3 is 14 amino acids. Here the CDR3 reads CASSYVTGDSPLHF. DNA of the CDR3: TGTGCCAGCAGTTACGTAACAGGGGATTCACCCCTCCACTTT.

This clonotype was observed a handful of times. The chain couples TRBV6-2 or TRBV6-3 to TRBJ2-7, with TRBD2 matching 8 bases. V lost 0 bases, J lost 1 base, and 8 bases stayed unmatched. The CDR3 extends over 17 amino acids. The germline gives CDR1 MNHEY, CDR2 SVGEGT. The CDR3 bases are TGTGCCAGCAGTTACTCAAGGGAAGCGGGGGCATCCTACGAGCAGTACTTC. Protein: CASSYSREAGASYEQYF.

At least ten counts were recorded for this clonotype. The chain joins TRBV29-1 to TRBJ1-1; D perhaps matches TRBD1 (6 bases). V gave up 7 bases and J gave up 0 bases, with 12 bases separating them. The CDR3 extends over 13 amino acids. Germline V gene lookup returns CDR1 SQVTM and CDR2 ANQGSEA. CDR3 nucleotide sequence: TGCAGCGCGAGGGGGGTCTTGAACACTGAAGCTTTCTTT. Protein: CSARGVLNTEAFF.

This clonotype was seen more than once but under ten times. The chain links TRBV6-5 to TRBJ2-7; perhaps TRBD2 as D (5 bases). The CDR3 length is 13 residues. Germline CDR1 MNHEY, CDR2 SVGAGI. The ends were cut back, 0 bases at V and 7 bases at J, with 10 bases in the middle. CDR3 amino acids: CASSYSASGEQYF. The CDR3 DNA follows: TGTGCCAGCAGTTACTCGGCCTCGGGGGAGCAGTACTTC.

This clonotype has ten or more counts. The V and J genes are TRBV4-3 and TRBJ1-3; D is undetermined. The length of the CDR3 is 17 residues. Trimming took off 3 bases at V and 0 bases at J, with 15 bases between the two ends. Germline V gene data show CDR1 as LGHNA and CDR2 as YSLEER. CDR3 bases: TGCGCCAGCAGCCACACCAGAGCCTCTTACTCTGGAAACACCATATATTTT. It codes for CASSHTRASYSGNTIYF.

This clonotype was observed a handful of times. The CDR3 DNA is TGCGCCAGCAGCCGGGAGGGTCGTGGTTCACCCCTCCACTTT. Its translation is CASSREGRGSPLHF. The chain uses TRBV4-3 and TRBJ1-6; no firm D call. Trimming removed 4 bases at V and 9 bases at J, with 13 bases between. The CDR3 consists of 14 residues. The germline gives CDR1 LGHNA, CDR2 YSLEER.

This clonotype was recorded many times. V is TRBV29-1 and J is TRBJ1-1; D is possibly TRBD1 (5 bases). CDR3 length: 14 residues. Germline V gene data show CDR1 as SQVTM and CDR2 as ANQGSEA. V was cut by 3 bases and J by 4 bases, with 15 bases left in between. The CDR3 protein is CSVDRFFGGTEAFF. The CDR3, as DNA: TGCAGCGTTGATAGGTTCTTTGGGGGCACTGAAGCTTTCTTT.

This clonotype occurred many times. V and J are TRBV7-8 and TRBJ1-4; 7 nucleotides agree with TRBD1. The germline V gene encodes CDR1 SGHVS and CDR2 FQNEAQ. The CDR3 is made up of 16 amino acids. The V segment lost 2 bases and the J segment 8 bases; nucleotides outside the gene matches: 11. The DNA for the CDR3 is TGTGCCAGCAGCTTAACCCGCTGGGCAGGGGGAGAAAAACTGTTTTTT. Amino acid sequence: CASSLTRWAGGEKLFF.

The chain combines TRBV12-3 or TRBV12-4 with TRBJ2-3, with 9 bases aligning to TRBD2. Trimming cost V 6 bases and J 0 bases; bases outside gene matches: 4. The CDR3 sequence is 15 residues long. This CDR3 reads CASSFLAGSTDTQYF. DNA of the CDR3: TGTGCCAGCAGCTTTCTAGCGGGGAGCACAGATACGCAGTATTTT.

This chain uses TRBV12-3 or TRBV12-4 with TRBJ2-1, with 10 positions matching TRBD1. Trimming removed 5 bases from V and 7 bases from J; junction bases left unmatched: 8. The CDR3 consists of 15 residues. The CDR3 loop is CASSPAGQGTNEQFF. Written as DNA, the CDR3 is TGTGCCAGCAGTCCCGCGGGACAGGGGACGAATGAGCAGTTCTTC.

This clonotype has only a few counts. In DNA form, the CDR3 reads TGCAGCCATAAAGGAGGGGGGCCAAACACTGAAGCTTTCTTT. Translated: CSHKGGGPNTEAFF. The chain has TRBV29-1 and TRBJ1-1, with D tentatively TRBD1 (6 bases). In germline, CDR1 is SQVTM, CDR2 ANQGSEA. The V end lost 8 bases, the J end lost 2 bases, and 18 bases lay between the germline ends. The CDR3 totals 14 residues. The variable domain in full, with the rest retrieved from reference TRBV29-1 and TRBJ1-1, is SAVISQKPSRDICQRGTSLTIQCQVDSQVTMMFWYRQQPGQSLTLIATANQGSEATYESGFVIDKFPISRPNLTFSTLTVSNMSPEDSSIYLCSHKGGGPNTEAFFGQGTRLTVV.

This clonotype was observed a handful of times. The CDR3 protein is CASSSGTSGASTDTQYF. The CDR3 nucleotides are TGTGCCAGCAGTAGCGGGACTAGCGGGGCTAGCACAGATACGCAGTATTTT. The chain combines TRBV3-1 with TRBJ2-3; TRBD2 agrees at 13 bases. V shed 6 bases and J 0 bases; nucleotides not matched to a gene: 6. From germline, CDR1 is LGHDT and CDR2 YNNKEL (reference sequence). The CDR3 is made up of 17 amino acids.

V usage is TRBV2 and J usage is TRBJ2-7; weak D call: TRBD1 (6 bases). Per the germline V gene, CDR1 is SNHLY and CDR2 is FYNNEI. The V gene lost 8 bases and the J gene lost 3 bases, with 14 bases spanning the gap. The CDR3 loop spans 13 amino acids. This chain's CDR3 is CASFRDTIYEQYF. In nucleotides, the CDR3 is TGTGCCAGCTTTCGGGACACCATCTACGAGCAGTACTTC.

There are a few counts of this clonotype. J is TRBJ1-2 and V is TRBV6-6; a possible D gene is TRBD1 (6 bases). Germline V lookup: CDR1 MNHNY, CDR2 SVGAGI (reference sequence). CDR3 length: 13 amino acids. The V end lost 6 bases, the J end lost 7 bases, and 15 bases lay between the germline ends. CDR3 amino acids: CASSLVDRIGYTF. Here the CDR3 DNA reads TGTGCCAGCAGCCTTGTCGACAGGATTGGCTACACCTTC.

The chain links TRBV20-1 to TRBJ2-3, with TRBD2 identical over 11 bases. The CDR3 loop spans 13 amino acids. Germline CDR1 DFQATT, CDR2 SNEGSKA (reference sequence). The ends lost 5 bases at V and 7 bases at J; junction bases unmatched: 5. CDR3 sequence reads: CSASTSGGNTQYF. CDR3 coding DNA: TGCAGTGCTTCCACTAGCGGGGGCAATACGCAGTATTTT.

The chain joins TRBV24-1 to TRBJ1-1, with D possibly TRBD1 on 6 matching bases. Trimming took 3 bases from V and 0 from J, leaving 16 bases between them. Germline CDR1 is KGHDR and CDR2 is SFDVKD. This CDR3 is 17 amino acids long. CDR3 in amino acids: CATSDAPGAGMNTEAFF. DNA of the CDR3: TGTGCCACCAGTGATGCGCCGGGGGCCGGCATGAACACTGAAGCTTTCTTT.

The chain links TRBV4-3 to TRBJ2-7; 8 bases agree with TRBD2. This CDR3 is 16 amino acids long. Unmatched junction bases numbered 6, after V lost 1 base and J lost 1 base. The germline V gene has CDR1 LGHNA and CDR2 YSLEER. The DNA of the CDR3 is TGCGCCAGCAGCCAAGGAGCGGGGGTCTTGTCCTACGAGCAGTACTTC. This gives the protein CASSQGAGVLSYEQYF.

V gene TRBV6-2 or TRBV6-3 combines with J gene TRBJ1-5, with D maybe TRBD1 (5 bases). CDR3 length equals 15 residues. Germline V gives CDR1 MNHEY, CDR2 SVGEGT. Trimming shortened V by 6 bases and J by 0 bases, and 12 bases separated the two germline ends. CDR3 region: CASSNRFYSNQPQHF. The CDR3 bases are TGTGCCAGCAGCAACAGGTTCTATAGCAATCAGCCCCAGCATTTT.

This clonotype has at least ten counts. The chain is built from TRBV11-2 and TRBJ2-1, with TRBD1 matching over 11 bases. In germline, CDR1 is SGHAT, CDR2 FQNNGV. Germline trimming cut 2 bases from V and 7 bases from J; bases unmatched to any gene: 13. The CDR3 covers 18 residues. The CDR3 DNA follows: TGTGCCAGCAGCTTAAGGGTTCCAACGGACAGGGGGCAGAATGAGCAGTTCTTC. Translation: CASSLRVPTDRGQNEQFF. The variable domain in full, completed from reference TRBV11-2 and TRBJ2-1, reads EAGVAQSPRYKIIEKRQSVAFWCNPISGHATLYWYQQILGQGPKLLIQFQNNGVVDDSQLPKDRFSAERLKGVDSTLKIQPAKLEDSAVYLCASSLRVPTDRGQNEQFFGPGTRLTVL.

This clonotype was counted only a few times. The DNA of the CDR3 is TGCGCCAGCAGCCAAGTCTACAGGATGTTTCATGGCTACACCTTC. Translation gives CASSQVYRMFHGYTF. This chain joins TRBV4-3 and TRBJ1-2, with D possibly matching TRBD1 (5 bases). The CDR3 consists of 15 residues. CDR1 and CDR2 from the germline V gene are LGHNA and YSLEER. V gave up 1 base and J gave up 6 bases, with 15 bases separating them.